This T cell receptor beta chain was recorded in a study of T cell repertoires and leukemia-associated antigens. CDR3 size: 15 residues. Germline V gene lookup returns CDR1 DFQATT and CDR2 SNEGSKA (reference sequence). The V end lost 6 bases, the J end lost 3 bases, and 20 bases lay between the germline ends. TCRdb reprocessed the 5' RACE reads via MiXCR and lists one record per CDR3 protein. The table has more than 12,000 distinct CDR3 sequences, 35% to 45% seen once. This clonotype is labeled medium-sized. Its matching antigen is unknown. Sequencing was performed on CD3+ T cells sorted from blood and cultured. The receptor was derived from a female donor in good health. V is TRBV20-1 and J is TRBJ2-5, with D perhaps being TRBD1 or TRBD2 (5 bases each). CDR3 DNA: TGCAGTGCCGAGGGGTCTAGCTCCTCCAAAGAGACCCAGTACTTC. Its translation: CSAEGSSSSKETQYF.